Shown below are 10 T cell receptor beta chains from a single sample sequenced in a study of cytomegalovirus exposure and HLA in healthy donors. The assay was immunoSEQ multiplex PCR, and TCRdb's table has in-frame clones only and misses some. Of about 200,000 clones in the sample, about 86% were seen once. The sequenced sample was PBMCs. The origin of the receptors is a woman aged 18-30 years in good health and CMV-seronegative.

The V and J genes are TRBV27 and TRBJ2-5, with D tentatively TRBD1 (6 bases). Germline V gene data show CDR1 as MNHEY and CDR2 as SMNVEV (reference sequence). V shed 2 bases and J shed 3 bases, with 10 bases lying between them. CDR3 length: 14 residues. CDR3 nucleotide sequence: TGTGCCAGCAGTTTAGCCAGGGGTAAAGAGACCCAGTACTTC. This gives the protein CASSLARGKETQYF.

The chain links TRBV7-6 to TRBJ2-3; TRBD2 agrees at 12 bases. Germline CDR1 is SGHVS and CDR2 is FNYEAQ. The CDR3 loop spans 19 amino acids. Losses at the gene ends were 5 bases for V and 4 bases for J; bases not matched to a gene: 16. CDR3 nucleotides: TGTGCCAGCAGCGCCGGGACTAGCGGGCCCCTAAGGATTGCAGATACGCAGTATTTT. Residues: CASSAGTSGPLRIADTQYF.

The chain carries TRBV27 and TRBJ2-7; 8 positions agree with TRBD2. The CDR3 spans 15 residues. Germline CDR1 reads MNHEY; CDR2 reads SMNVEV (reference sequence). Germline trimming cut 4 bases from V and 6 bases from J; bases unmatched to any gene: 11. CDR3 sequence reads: CASSSLPAGVREQYF. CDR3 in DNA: TGTGCCAGCAGTTCCCTCCCAGCGGGAGTGCGCGAGCAGTACTTC.

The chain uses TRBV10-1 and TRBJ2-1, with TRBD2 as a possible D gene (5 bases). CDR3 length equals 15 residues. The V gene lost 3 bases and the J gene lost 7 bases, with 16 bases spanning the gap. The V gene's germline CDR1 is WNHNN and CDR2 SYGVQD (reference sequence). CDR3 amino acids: CASSEGSGEGNEQFF. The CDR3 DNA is TGCGCCAGCAGTGAAGGGAGCGGAGAGGGTAATGAGCAGTTCTTC.

The CDR3 loop reads CASSFADRGRGNSNQPQHF. In DNA form, the CDR3 reads TGTGCCAGCAGTTTCGCTGACAGGGGGCGCGGGAATAGCAATCAGCCCCAGCATTTT. The chain has TRBV28 and TRBJ1-5; 10 bases line up with TRBD1. Germline V gene lookup returns CDR1 MDHEN and CDR2 SYDVKM. CDR3 size: 19 residues. V trimming: 3 bases; J trimming: 0 bases; junction bases outside the gene matches: 11.

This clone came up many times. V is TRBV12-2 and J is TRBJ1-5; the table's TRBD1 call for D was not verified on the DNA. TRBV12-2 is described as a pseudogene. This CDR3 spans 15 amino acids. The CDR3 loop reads CASRSRVYSNQPQHF. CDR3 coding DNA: TGTGCAAGTCGAAGCAGGGTTTACAGCAATCAGCCCCAGCATTTT.

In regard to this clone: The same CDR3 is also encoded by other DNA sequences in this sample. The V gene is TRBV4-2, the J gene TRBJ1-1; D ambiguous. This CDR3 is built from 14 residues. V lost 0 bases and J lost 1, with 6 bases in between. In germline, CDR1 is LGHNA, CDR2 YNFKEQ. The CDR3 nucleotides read TGTGCCAGCAGCCAAGATCCAGGGAACACTGAAGCTTTCTTT. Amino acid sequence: CASSQDPGNTEAFF.

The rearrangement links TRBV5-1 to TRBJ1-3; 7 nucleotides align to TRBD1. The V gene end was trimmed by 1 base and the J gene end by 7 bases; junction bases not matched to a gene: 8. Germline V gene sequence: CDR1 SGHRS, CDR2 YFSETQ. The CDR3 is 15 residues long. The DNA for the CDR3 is TGCGCCAGCAGCTTGCCTGGACAGGAGGGGAACACCATATATTTT. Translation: CASSLPGQEGNTIYF. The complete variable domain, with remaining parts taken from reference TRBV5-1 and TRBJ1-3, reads KAGVTQTPRYLIKTRGQQVTLSCSPISGHRSVSWYQQTPGQGLQFLFEYFSETQRNKGNFPGRFSGRQFSNSRSEMNVSTLELGDSALYLCASSLPGQEGNTIYFGEGSWLTVV.

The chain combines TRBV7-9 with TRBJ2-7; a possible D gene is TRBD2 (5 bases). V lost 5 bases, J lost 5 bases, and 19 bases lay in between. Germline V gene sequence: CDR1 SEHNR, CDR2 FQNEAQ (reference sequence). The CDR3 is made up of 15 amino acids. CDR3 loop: CASSPQSEARDEQYF. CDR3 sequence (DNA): TGTGCCAGCAGCCCCCAGTCGGAGGCAAGAGACGAGCAGTACTTC. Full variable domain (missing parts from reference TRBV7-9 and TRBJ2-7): DTGVSQNPRHKITKRGQNVTFRCDPISEHNRLYWYRQTLGQGPEFLTYFQNEAQLEKSRLLSDRFSAERPKGSFSTLEIQRTEQGDSAMYLCASSPQSEARDEQYFGPGTRLTVT.

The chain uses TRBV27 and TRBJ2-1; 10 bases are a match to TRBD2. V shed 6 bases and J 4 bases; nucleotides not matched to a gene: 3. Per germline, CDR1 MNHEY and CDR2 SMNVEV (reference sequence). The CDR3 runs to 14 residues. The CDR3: CASRLAGGYNEQFF. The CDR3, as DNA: TGTGCCAGCAGATTAGCGGGGGGATACAATGAGCAGTTCTTC.